This T cell receptor (beta chain) is from a study of tumor-infiltrating lymphocytes in primary liver carcinoma. From 500 to 600 ng of total RNA, TCR beta-specific cDNA was reverse-transcribed using a constant-region primer. Modified slightly, ARM-PCR produced TCR beta libraries over three nested multiplex PCR rounds. TRBV1-TRBV30 forward primers and a C-beta reverse primer were used in the first two PCR rounds, which each ran for approximately 9 cycles. TCRdb reprocessed the multiplex PCR reads via MiXCR and lists one record per CDR3 protein. The data show about 320,000 distinct CDR3 sequences, roughly 60% seen once. CDR1 and CDR2 from the germline V gene are MNHNS and SASEGT. The length of the CDR3 is 12 residues. The ends were cut back, 10 bases at V and 4 bases at J, with 11 bases in the middle. In the case of this clonotype: A clone one base away is much larger, so this may be a read error.

It was unsorted whole blood that yielded blood RNA, and germline DNA was also extracted. Patients were chronically HBV-infected and treatment-naive. This receptor was obtained from a middle-aged man with primary liver carcinoma and hepatitis B virus infection. The chain couples TRBV6-1 to TRBJ2-1, with D possibly matching TRBD2 (5 bases). Sample: peripheral blood. Written as DNA, the CDR3 is TGTGCCACCAGGACTTCATACAATGAGCAGTTCTTC. As protein: CATRTSYNEQFF.